This TCR beta chain is from a study of blood T cells in healthy people across ages (dated by TCRdb to the mid-2010s). Turning to the overall study: Template switching captured roughly one uniquely barcoded TCR beta cDNA molecule per two T cells in model experiments. Age-related changes in TCR beta repertoire diversity were measured in the study by deep sequencing normalized with unique cDNA molecular identifiers. The donors were split into four age groups: young (average about 15 years), middle-aged (roughly 40), aged (about 62) and long-lived (approximately 80). To avoid experimental bias, donors of different ages were distributed randomly across sequencing lanes. Two additional independent replicas of 1 million unique cDNA reads from the same blood draw were analyzed for two donors (one aged 18 to 30 and one aged 80 or older). On the study overall, not on this receptor specifically: As age increased, observed TCR beta diversity per million T cells dropped in a roughly linear way, and a significant reduction was already evident by age about 40. Bulk unsorted PBMC profiling prevented conclusive comparison of naive and antigen-experienced compartments. A strong correlation was found between observed TCR beta diversity and the percentage of naive T cells measured by flow cytometry. Estimates of total diversity based on one million sequenced T cells were regarded as lower bounds and as underestimates. The long-lived group showed more naive CD4+ T cells, fewer expanded clones and increased TCR diversity than the aged group, suggesting age selection. The CMV infection status of donors was not known, potentially confounding age-related changes in expanded clonotypes.

Library prep was done by 5' RACE. Instrument on record: Illumina HiSeq 2500. A second 7 to 11 cycle PCR used a sample-barcoded 5' primer and a J-beta primer mix. Each TCR beta cDNA molecule received a unique molecular identifier from a template-switch 5' adaptor carrying 12 random nucleotides. Each sample yielded at least 2.5 million CDR3-containing paired-end reads. First-strand cDNA was synthesized from all RNA with the Mint cDNA synthesis kit, primed by a TRBC-specific oligonucleotide. Following uracil-DNA glycosylase treatment, all cDNA underwent a first 18-cycle PCR with the universal primers M1SS and BC2_uni_R. The source study handled its data this way. For normalization, 1 million high-quality reads were randomly selected from each sample, with every read carrying a distinct molecular identifier. Reads sharing molecular identifiers were discarded rather than binned into consensus sequences. MiTCR, run with a Q25 quality threshold and the strictest error-elimination algorithm, handled CDR3 identification, clonotype clustering and error correction. A nonparametric unseen species model with Euler transformation was used to estimate a lower bound on total TCR beta diversity. TCRdb reworked the public reads: Q25 trimming with fastp, MiXCR clone assembly, productive beta chains retained. Under each unique CDR3 protein, matching rows form one entry showing the most common genes and DNA. What appears here as the V and J calls and clone size reflects TCRdb's work, not the paper's. Here the sample has 630,000 or so distinct CDR3 sequences; about 30% occur a single time. The ten top clones hold approximately 15% of the sample.

In regard to this clonotype: Its antigen remains undetermined. No base quality information exists; no much larger clone differs at one position.

The donors were roughly 40 Caucasian individuals from Russia, aged roughly 6 to 90 years, who were systemically healthy. Ten milliliters of peripheral blood were drawn from each donor into EDTA-treated Vacutainer tubes. PBMCs were isolated by Ficoll-Paque density-gradient centrifugation, with at least 6 million obtained per sample. Total RNA was extracted from PBMCs with Trizol reagent, with at least 5.5 micrograms obtained per sample. For every donor, an aliquot of PBMCs went through flow cytometry to measure the percentages of naive CD45RAhigh/CD27high T cells. Taken from cysteine to phenylalanine, the CDR3 has 15 residues. Only the CDR3 DNA stays, 45 bases, in frame from base 1. The germline V gene sets CDR1 to SGHRS and CDR2 to YFSETQ.

Sequenced input: blood. The V and J genes are TRBV5-1 and TRBJ2-5, with the D assignment possibly TRBD1 or TRBD2, given 5 matching bases for each. The DNA matches TRBJ2-1 better at its end, which makes the J call doubtful. The sequence was collected from a woman older than 75 in good health. Donor details come from another sample of the same person, matched by shared clones. The DNA is TGCGCCAGCAGCTTGGCCCCGGGGCGGCAAGAGACCCAGTTCTTC. Its amino acids are CASSLAPGRQETQFF.